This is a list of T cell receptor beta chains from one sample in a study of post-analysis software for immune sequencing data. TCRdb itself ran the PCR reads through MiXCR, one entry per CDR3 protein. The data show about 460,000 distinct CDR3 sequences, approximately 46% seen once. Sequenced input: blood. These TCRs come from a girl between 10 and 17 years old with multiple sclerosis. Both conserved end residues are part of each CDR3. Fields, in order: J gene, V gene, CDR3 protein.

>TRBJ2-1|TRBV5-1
CASNLAGVMVGPYNEQFF
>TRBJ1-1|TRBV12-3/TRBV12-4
CASSLGGQGTEAFF
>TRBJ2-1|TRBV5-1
CASTWTGVYNEQFF
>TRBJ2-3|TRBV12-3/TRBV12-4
CASSARRTILTDTEYF
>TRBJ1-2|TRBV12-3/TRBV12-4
CASSLLLWGNYGYTF
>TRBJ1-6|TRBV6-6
CASVLGLNSPLHF
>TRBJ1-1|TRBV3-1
CASSLGQRNTEAFF
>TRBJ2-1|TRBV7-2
CASSLGLGIAGDYNKQFF
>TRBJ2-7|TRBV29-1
CSVVGRLAGGEQYF
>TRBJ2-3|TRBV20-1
CSARDPAGGGNTQYF
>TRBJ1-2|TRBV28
CASSLLPGTGAHYGYTF
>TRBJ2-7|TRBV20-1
CSASRRDGVSYEQYF
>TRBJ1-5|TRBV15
CATRDGNQPQHF
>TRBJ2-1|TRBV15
CATSRERVTNNEQFF
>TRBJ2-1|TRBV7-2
CASSLAPTVEQFF
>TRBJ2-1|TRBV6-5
CATTGYNEQFF
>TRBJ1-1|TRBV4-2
CASSQEETVNTEAFF
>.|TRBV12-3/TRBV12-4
CASRGTAETQYF
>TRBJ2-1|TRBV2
CASRRRTSGIHEQFF
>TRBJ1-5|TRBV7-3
CASSLLLPRPGTLSNQPQHF
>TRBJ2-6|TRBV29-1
CSVEDSTGANVLTF
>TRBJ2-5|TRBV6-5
CASSYWQGEETQYF
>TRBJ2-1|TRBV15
CATSRDIGNNEQFF
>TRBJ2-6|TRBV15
CATSRDRVAGANVLTF
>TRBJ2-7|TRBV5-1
CASSVDISYEQYF
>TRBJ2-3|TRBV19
CASRVAPTDTQYF
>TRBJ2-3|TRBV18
CASSPGTGRADTQYF
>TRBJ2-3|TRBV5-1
CASSPRDGLSDTQYF
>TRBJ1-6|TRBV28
CASRMGSPLHF
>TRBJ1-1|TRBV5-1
CASSLVQYTEAFF
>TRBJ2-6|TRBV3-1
CASSQDATGTSSGANVLTF
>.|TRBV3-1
CASSQGVSSSGSSETQFF
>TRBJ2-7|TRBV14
CASSQGAAPSYNEQYF
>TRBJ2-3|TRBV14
CASSQDPHTDTQYF
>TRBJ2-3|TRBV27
CASSLKFQPRDTQYF